This note documents a single T cell receptor beta chain sequence. Clones were sequenced by immunoSEQ multiplex PCR, and TCRdb holds only the in-frame ones, with some missing. The sample shows around 100,000 clones, 65% to 90% of them seen only once. The source of the sample is a study of blood T cell repertoires in COVID-19. Overall study: COVID-19 samples collected from the United States, Italy and Spain covered acute and convalescent phases.

V lost 1 base and J lost 5; bases outside the gene matches: 5. The CDR3 is 15 amino acids. Per germline, CDR1 MDHEN and CDR2 SYDVKM. The sequencing input was peripheral blood. This sequence was found in a man at least 80 years old with acute or convalescent COVID-19. The V call is TRBV28, the J call TRBJ1-5, with 7 bases lining up with TRBD1. The chain's CDR3 is CASSLYDREDQPQHF. Written as DNA, the CDR3 is TGTGCCAGCAGTTTATATGACAGGGAGGATCAGCCCCAGCATTTT.